Listed here is a single TCR beta chain. A second PCR of 7 to 11 cycles used a sample-barcoded 5' primer and a J-beta primer mix. From the 5' RACE reads, TCRdb called clonotypes with MiXCR, one entry per CDR3 protein. The profile shows roughly 1,800,000 distinct CDR3 sequences, roughly 52% of them singletons. This sample is part of a study of blood T cells in healthy people across ages. CDR3 length: 13 residues. In germline, CDR1 is LGHDT, CDR2 YNNKEL (reference sequence). The genes are TRBV3-1 and TRBJ2-4; tentative D call: TRBD1 (6 bases). The J call may be in error: the DNA end matches TRBJ2-7 better. This receptor was identified in a woman between 35 and 50 years old in good health. Sequenced input: blood. CDR3 loop: CASSRLRGYEQYF. DNA of the CDR3: TGTGCCAGCAGCCGACTCAGGGGCTACGAGCAGTACTTC.